The next 24 T cell receptor beta chains were all read from a single sample in a study of cytomegalovirus exposure and HLA in healthy donors. With 60 Vbeta and 13 Jbeta primers, the PCR was carried out. Here immunoSEQ multiplex PCR was the method, and the copy in TCRdb shows in-frame clones only, minus some. This sample has 150,000 to 200,000 clones, with 80% found just once. The sequenced sample consisted of PBMCs. Source of these receptors: a human donor in good health.

This chain links TRBV10-3 with TRBJ1-1; 10 bases match TRBD1. The germline V gene encodes CDR1 ENHRY and CDR2 SYGVKD. With 5 bases clipped from V and 5 bases from J, the junction kept 8 bases outside the gene matches. The CDR3 runs 15 residues. The CDR3 region is CAISSGTGEGTEAFF. DNA for the CDR3: TGTGCCATCAGTAGCGGGACAGGGGAGGGTACTGAAGCTTTCTTT.

This chain joins TRBV5-4 and TRBJ2-1, with D maybe TRBD2 (7 bases). The germline V and J ends were trimmed by 4 bases and 5 bases, with 22 bases remaining between them. This CDR3 has 17 residues. Germline CDR1 is SGHNT and CDR2 is YYREEE (reference sequence). This CDR3 is CASSQPSLAGANNEQFF. In DNA, the CDR3 is TGTGCCAGCAGCCAACCCTCGCTCGCGGGGGCCAACAATGAGCAGTTCTTC.

This clone appeared a few times. The chain uses TRBV4-3 and TRBJ2-3, with D possibly matching TRBD2 (5 bases). The V gene lost 4 bases and the J gene lost 3 bases, with 11 bases spanning the gap. CDR3 length: 14 residues. Germline values: CDR1 LGHNA, CDR2 YSLEER. CDR3 loop: CASSPMGSTDTQYF. Here the CDR3 DNA reads TGCGCCAGCAGCCCTATGGGGAGTACAGATACGCAGTATTTT.

The chain has TRBV4-3 and TRBJ2-2, with 8 bases lining up with TRBD1. The junction had 4 bases not matched to a gene; V was cut back by 0 bases and J by 4 bases. This CDR3 contains 16 residues. Germline CDR1 and CDR2: LGHNA and YSLEER. CDR3 in amino acids: CASSQDRGQVTGELFF. DNA for the CDR3: TGCGCCAGCAGCCAAGACAGGGGGCAGGTCACCGGGGAGCTGTTTTTT.

The chain employs TRBV25-1 and TRBJ1-1; 11 bases are shared with TRBD1. Germline V lookup: CDR1 MGHDK, CDR2 SYGVNS. Trimming removed 0 bases from V and 5 bases from J; junction bases left unmatched: 5. The CDR3 extends over 16 amino acids. The CDR3 spells CASSEYGGTGGTEAFF. The CDR3 coding sequence is TGTGCCAGCAGTGAATATGGTGGGACAGGGGGAACTGAAGCTTTCTTT. The entire variable domain, with the rest obtained from reference TRBV25-1 and TRBJ1-1, is as follows: EADIYQTPRYLVIGTGKKITLECSQTMGHDKMYWYQQDPGMELHLIHYSYGVNSTEKGDLSSESTVSRIRTEHFPLTLESARPSHTSQYLCASSEYGGTGGTEAFFGQGTRLTVV.

The chain's CDR3 is CASSLVLNGELFF. In DNA form, the CDR3 reads TGTGCCAGCAGCTTAGTTCTAAACGGGGAGCTGTTTTTT. The chain couples TRBV7-2 to TRBJ2-2; no clear D gene. Germline-derived CDR1 and CDR2 are SGHTA and FQGNSA. The CDR3 length is 13 residues. V was trimmed by 1 base and J by 7 bases, leaving 7 bases between them.

V gene TRBV4-1 combines with J gene TRBJ2-3, with D possibly being TRBD1 (5 bases). The germline V gene has CDR1 MGHRA and CDR2 YSYEKL. The CDR3 is 14 amino acids. The germline V and J ends were trimmed by 1 base and 6 bases, with 11 bases remaining between them. CDR3 protein: CASSQVHGADTQYF. CDR3 nucleotides: TGCGCCAGCAGCCAAGTCCATGGGGCCGATACGCAGTATTTT.

This chain links TRBV7-2 with TRBJ2-1, with D possibly TRBD2 on 6 matching bases. V gave up 3 bases and J gave up 4 bases, with 13 bases separating them. The CDR3 covers 15 residues. Germline assignment: CDR1 SGHTA and CDR2 FQGNSA. CDR3 sequence: CASSFKLAGYNEQFF. CDR3 DNA: TGTGCCAGCAGCTTTAAACTAGCCGGATACAATGAGCAGTTCTTC.

J is TRBJ2-5 and V is TRBV18, with 9 bases fitting TRBD1. This CDR3 spans 17 amino acids. J was trimmed by 5 bases and V by 0 bases; bases with no gene match: 10. Germline V gene sequence: CDR1 KGHSH, CDR2 LQKENI. The CDR3 nucleotides are TGTGCCAGCTCACCACCGCGGGGACAGGGCCGGAAGGAGACCCAGTACTTC. Translated: CASSPPRGQGRKETQYF. The full variable domain, with the rest looked up from reference TRBV18 and TRBJ2-5, is NAGVMQNPRHLVRRRGQEARLRCSPMKGHSHVYWYRQLPEEGLKFMVYLQKENIIDESGMPKERFSAEFPKEGPSILRIQQVVRGDSAAYFCASSPPRGQGRKETQYFGPGTRLLVL.

V usage is TRBV19 and J usage is TRBJ2-3; tentatively, D is TRBD2 (6 bases). V was pared by 0 bases and J by 6 bases, with 10 bases between. Per germline, CDR1 LNHDA and CDR2 SQIVND (reference sequence). The length of the CDR3 is 14 residues. The CDR3 DNA reads TGTGCCAGTAGTATAGAGCCCCGGGGGGATACGCAGTATTTT. It is translated as CASSIEPRGDTQYF.

The rearrangement joins TRBV13 to TRBJ2-3; 15 bases line up with TRBD2. This CDR3 is 17 amino acids long. Trimming took 4 bases from V and 3 from J; bases not matched to a gene: 5. Germline V gene lookup returns CDR1 PRHDT and CDR2 FYEKMQ (reference sequence). The CDR3: CASSSGLAGGETDTQYF. The CDR3 nucleotides read TGTGCCAGCAGCTCGGGACTAGCGGGGGGTGAGACAGATACGCAGTATTTT.

CDR3 sequence reads: CASSPRGSSTDTQYF. In nucleotides, the CDR3 is TGTGCCAGCAGTCCCCGGGGATCTAGCACAGATACGCAGTATTTT. V gene TRBV27 combines with J gene TRBJ2-3, with D perhaps matching TRBD2 (5 bases). The CDR3 runs 15 residues. Germline V gene sequence: CDR1 MNHEY, CDR2 SMNVEV (reference sequence). Trimming cost V 5 bases and J 0 bases, with 12 bases left between them.

The chain carries TRBV4-2 and TRBJ2-1, with 14 bases lining up with TRBD2. Germline V lookup: CDR1 LGHNA, CDR2 YNFKEQ. The CDR3 length is 15 residues. The ends lost 4 bases at V and 8 bases at J; junction bases unmatched: 4. CDR3 amino acids: CASSPRLAGGYEQFF. The CDR3 DNA reads as TGTGCCAGCAGCCCAAGACTAGCGGGGGGGTATGAGCAGTTCTTC.

The J gene is TRBJ1-3, the V gene TRBV9; a possible D gene is TRBD1 (6 bases). The CDR3 sequence is 15 residues long. V was cut by 0 bases and J by 3 bases, with 10 bases left in between. The germline CDR1 and CDR2 sequences are SGDLS and YYNGEE. As DNA, the CDR3 is TGTGCCAGCAGCGTAGTTCCACAGGGTGGAAACACCATATATTTT. It yields the protein CASSVVPQGGNTIYF.

The V gene is TRBV12-2, the J gene TRBJ1-1; TRBD1, the table's D call, lacks a check against the DNA. TRBV12-2 is deemed a pseudogene. The CDR3 contains 15 residues. CDR3 region: CASRFAGTSNTEAFF. CDR3 in DNA: TGTGCAAGTCGCTTTGCAGGGACATCAAACACTGAAGCTTTCTTT.

V gene TRBV29-1 combines with J gene TRBJ1-1; D uncertain. Between the trimmed V and J ends, which lost 8 bases and 5 bases, there was a span of 15 bases. CDR1 is SQVTM and CDR2 is ANQGSEA in the germline V gene. CDR3 length equals 12 residues. The CDR3 loop reads CSMTGDGTEAFF. The DNA of the CDR3 is TGCAGCATGACGGGTGATGGGACTGAAGCTTTCTTT.

In its sample, this clone was seen once. V gene TRBV7-2 combines with J gene TRBJ1-3; D not certain. The CDR3 consists of 16 residues. Looked up from germline, CDR1 is SGHTA and CDR2 is FQGNSA. Trimming stripped 6 bases from V and 0 bases from J, with 15 bases between. DNA of the CDR3: TGTGCCAGCAGTCGAGCCTCAGGCGTCTCTGGAAACACCATATATTTT. Translated, it gives CASSRASGVSGNTIYF.

CDR3 in amino acids: CASSQEGAGITEAFF. In nucleotides, the CDR3 is TGTGCCAGCAGCCAAGAGGGGGCAGGGATCACTGAAGCTTTCTTT. The rearrangement uses TRBV4-2 and TRBJ1-1, with a possible D match to TRBD1 (6 bases). CDR3 length: 15 amino acids. Germline V gene data show CDR1 as LGHNA and CDR2 as YNFKEQ. Trimming removed 0 bases at V and 4 bases at J, with 12 bases between.

This chain links TRBV7-8 with TRBJ2-5; 12 nucleotides line up with TRBD2. CDR1 SGHVS and CDR2 FQNEAQ come from the germline V gene. The CDR3 length is 18 residues. Trimming at V came to 1 base and at J to 1 base, leaving 7 bases not matched to a gene. For the CDR3, the DNA is TGTGCCAGCAGCTTAGTACTAGCGGGGGGAGGACTCCAAGAGACCCAGTACTTC. This encodes CASSLVLAGGGLQETQYF.

The chain uses TRBV6-6 and TRBJ2-1; D remains ambiguous. The CDR3 runs 15 residues. Germline values: CDR1 MNHNY, CDR2 SVGAGI (reference sequence). The V end was cut by 2 bases, the J end by 8 bases, with 16 bases between. The CDR3 protein is CASSYTDRGTYEQFF. Here the CDR3 DNA reads TGTGCCAGCAGTTACACCGATAGAGGTACATATGAGCAGTTCTTC.

The chain uses TRBV7-3 and TRBJ2-2, with D perhaps matching TRBD1 (5 bases). CDR3 length equals 15 residues. The germline V gene has CDR1 SGHTA and CDR2 FQGTGA. The ends were cut back, 2 bases at V and 4 bases at J, with 11 bases in the middle. The CDR3: CASSLVGRSTGELFF. The CDR3 coding sequence is TGTGCCAGCAGCTTAGTGGGGCGTAGCACCGGGGAGCTGTTTTTT.

This chain uses TRBV7-2 with TRBJ2-7, with TRBD2 matching 8 bases. V lost 5 bases to trimming and J lost 4 bases; unmatched junction nucleotides: 7. In germline, CDR1 is SGHTA, CDR2 FQGNSA. This CDR3 comprises 14 residues. CDR3 sequence (DNA): TGTGCCAGCAGCCCCTTGGGACTAGTGTACGAGCAGTACTTC. Translating gives CASSPLGLVYEQYF.

This chain connects TRBV6-5 to TRBJ2-5, with a possible D match to TRBD2 (7 bases). V was trimmed by 2 bases and J by 5 bases, leaving 15 bases between them. CDR3 size: 15 residues. Germline CDR1 reads MNHEY; CDR2 reads SVGAGI. The CDR3 DNA reads TGTGCCAGCAGTTACAGGGGGGGGCCTGAGGAGACCCAGTACTTC. Translation gives CASSYRGGPEETQYF.

The chain joins TRBV18 to TRBJ1-6; D perhaps matches TRBD1 (5 bases). V dropped 3 bases and J dropped 9 bases, with 12 bases sitting between them. CDR1 is KGHSH, CDR2 LQKENI, per germline. This CDR3 comprises 14 residues. The CDR3 DNA follows: TGTGCCAGCTCACCCGGGGGGGGAGGTTCACCCCTCCACTTT. It is translated as CASSPGGGGSPLHF.